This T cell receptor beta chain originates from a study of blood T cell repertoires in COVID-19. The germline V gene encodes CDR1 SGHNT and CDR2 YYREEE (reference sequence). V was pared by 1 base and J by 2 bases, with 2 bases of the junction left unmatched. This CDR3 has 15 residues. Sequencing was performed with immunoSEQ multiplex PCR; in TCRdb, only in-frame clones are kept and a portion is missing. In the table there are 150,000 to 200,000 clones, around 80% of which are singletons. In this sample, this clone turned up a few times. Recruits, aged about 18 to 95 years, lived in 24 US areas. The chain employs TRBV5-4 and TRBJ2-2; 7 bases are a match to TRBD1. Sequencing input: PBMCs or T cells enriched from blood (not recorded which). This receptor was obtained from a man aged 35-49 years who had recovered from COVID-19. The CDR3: CASSLKGANTGELFF. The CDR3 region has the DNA TGTGCCAGCAGCTTGAAGGGGGCCAACACCGGGGAGCTGTTTTTT.